This TCR beta chain was recorded in a study of tumor-infiltrating lymphocytes in oesophageal squamous cell carcinoma. TCRdb itself ran the PCR reads through MiXCR, one entry per CDR3 protein. Seen here are about 20,000 distinct CDR3 sequences, less than 50% observed once, and the top ten hold roughly 7%. Germline CDR1 SGHTA, CDR2 FQGNSA. The CDR3 runs to 13 residues. The material sequenced was blood. This TCR came from a male donor with esophageal squamous cell carcinoma. The gene calls are TRBV7-2 and TRBJ2-1; D is unclear. The DNA end lines up better with TRBJ2-7; the J call may be wrong. The chain's CDR3 is CANSPTYCYEQYF. The CDR3 bases are TGTGCCAACTCCCCCACCTATTGCTACGAGCAGTACTTC.